The 27 T cell receptor beta chains given below trace back to one sample, sequenced in a study of OX40 agonist ivuxolimab in advanced cancers. The protocol was immunoSEQ multiplex PCR, while the TCRdb copy is restricted to in-frame clones and leaves out a portion. The top ten hold more than 20% of the sample, which has approximately 23,000 clones, 75% to 90% seen once. The specimen comprised CD4+ or CD8+ T cells sorted from blood, sampled in a trial of the OX40 agonist ivuxolimab. The receptors were sampled from an adult with an advanced solid tumor such as melanoma, head and neck, liver or kidney cancer.

The chain recombines TRBV6-1 with TRBJ2-7; 7 bases are shared with TRBD1. The V gene's germline CDR1 is MNHNS and CDR2 SASEGT. The CDR3 loop spans 13 amino acids. J was trimmed by 3 bases and V by 7 bases; bases with no gene match: 6. CDR3 DNA: TGTGCCAGCAACCTCCGGGACAGCTACGAGCAGTACTTC. This codes for CASNLRDSYEQYF.

The chain recombines TRBV7-2 with TRBJ2-1; the match to TRBD2 covers 8 bases. J gave up 4 bases and V 2 bases, and 4 bases lay outside the gene matches. Germline V CDR1 and CDR2: SGHTA, FQGNSA. CDR3 length equals 15 residues. CDR3 DNA sequence: TGTGCCAGCAGCTTACCAGCGGGAGAGTACAATGAGCAGTTCTTC. It specifies CASSLPAGEYNEQFF.

This chain links TRBV7-8 with TRBJ2-5; D unclear. CDR3 size: 12 residues. CDR1 SGHVS and CDR2 FQNEAQ come from the germline V gene. V was cut by 3 bases and J by 4 bases, with 6 bases left in between. CDR3 sequence (DNA): TGTGCCAGCAGCTTTGTGGGAGAGACCCAGTACTTC. It codes for CASSFVGETQYF. The complete variable domain, with remaining parts taken from reference TRBV7-8 and TRBJ2-5, reads GAGVSQSPRYKVAKRGQDVALRCDPISGHVSLFWYQQALGQGPEFLTYFQNEAQLDKSGLPSDRFFAERPEGSVSTLKIQRTQQEDSAVYLCASSFVGETQYFGPGTRLLVL.

The chain couples TRBV7-9 to TRBJ2-7, with 8 bases matching TRBD1. V lost 4 bases and J lost 6; bases outside the gene matches: 8. The germline V gene encodes CDR1 SEHNR and CDR2 FQNEAQ (reference sequence). The CDR3 is 14 amino acids. CDR3: CASSSNPGGGEQYF. CDR3 DNA: TGTGCCAGCAGCTCTAACCCAGGGGGCGGCGAGCAGTACTTC.

This clone was counted once. The chain links TRBV9 to TRBJ2-1; D is uncertain. Germline CDR1 and CDR2: SGDLS and YYNGEE. The CDR3 length is 15 residues. The germline V and J ends were trimmed by 0 bases and 3 bases, with 10 bases remaining between them. In DNA, the CDR3 is TGTGCCAGCAGCGTAGGAGATGATGGCTACAATGAGCAGTTCTTC. Protein: CASSVGDDGYNEQFF.

The chain combines TRBV7-6 with TRBJ2-2; D could derive from TRBD1 or TRBD2 (6 bases each). Germline V gene sequence: CDR1 SGHVS, CDR2 FNYEAQ. With 2 bases removed from V and 6 bases from J, the gap between germline ends came to 16 bases. The CDR3 covers 16 residues. The chain's CDR3 is CASSLYGGRSAGELFF. Written as DNA, the CDR3 is TGTGCCAGCAGCTTATACGGGGGCAGGAGCGCCGGGGAGCTGTTTTTT.

The chain couples TRBV7-9 to TRBJ1-4; D not resolved. CDR1 is SEHNR, CDR2 FQNEAQ, per germline (reference sequence). The CDR3 totals 15 residues. The V end lost 1 base, the J end lost 0 bases, and 6 bases lay between the germline ends. The DNA of the CDR3 is TGTGCCAGCAGCTTAGGAGAGGCAACTAATGAAAAACTGTTTTTT. This sequence encodes CASSLGEATNEKLFF.

The chain employs TRBV30 and TRBJ1-2; D unclear. Germline V gene lookup returns CDR1 GTSNPN and CDR2 SVGIG (reference sequence). The V end lost 6 bases, the J end lost 1 base, and 6 bases lay between the germline ends. The length of the CDR3 is 11 residues. The CDR3 DNA reads TGTGCCTGTTACCGTAACTATGGCTACACCTTC. Translated, it gives CACYRNYGYTF. The entire variable domain, with the rest obtained from reference TRBV30 and TRBJ1-2, is as follows: SQTIHQWPATLVQPVGSPLSLECTVEGTSNPNLYWYRQAAGRGLQLLFYSVGIGQISSEVPQNLSASRPQDRQFILSSKKLLLSDSGFYLCACYRNYGYTFGSGTRLTVV.

This clone was seen a single time. J is TRBJ2-1 and V is TRBV14; no clear D. Trimming shortened V by 1 base and J by 7 bases, and 8 bases separated the two germline ends. Germline loops: CDR1 SGHDN, CDR2 FVKESK. This CDR3 region has 13 residues. The CDR3 bases are TGTGCCAGCAGCCAAGGTTTAGCTAATGAGCAGTTCTTC. Residues: CASSQGLANEQFF. Full variable domain (outside the CDR3, taken from reference TRBV14 and TRBJ2-1): EAGVTQFPSHSVIEKGQTVTLRCDPISGHDNLYWYRRVMGKEIKFLLHFVKESKQDESGMPNNRFLAERTGGTYSTLKVQPAELEDSGVYFCASSQGLANEQFFGPGTRLTVL.

By its share, this clone is medium-sized. V is TRBV19 and J is TRBJ2-1; weak D call: TRBD1 (6 bases). The length of the CDR3 is 15 residues. Trimming cost V 4 bases and J 5 bases, with 15 bases left between them. Germline CDR1 LNHDA, CDR2 SQIVND (reference sequence). The CDR3 nucleotides read TGTGCCAGTAGTACTACAGGGCACCCGCACAATGAGCAGTTCTTC. Translating gives CASSTTGHPHNEQFF.

V is TRBV29-1 and J is TRBJ2-1; 7 bases agree with TRBD2. Losses at the gene ends were 4 bases for V and 1 base for J; bases not matched to a gene: 7. This CDR3 is 15 amino acids long. The germline CDR1 and CDR2 sequences are SQVTM and ANQGSEA. CDR3 protein: CSVVGRSGSYNEQFF. The CDR3, as DNA: TGCAGCGTTGTCGGGAGGAGCGGTTCCTACAATGAGCAGTTCTTC.

The chain has TRBV5-1 and TRBJ2-7, with TRBD1 matching 9 bases. Losses at the gene ends were 1 base for V and 3 bases for J; bases not matched to a gene: 5. The length of the CDR3 is 15 residues. Germline V gene data show CDR1 as SGHRS and CDR2 as YFSETQ. The CDR3 reads CASSLWGQGDYEQYF. The DNA of the CDR3 is TGCGCCAGCAGCTTGTGGGGACAGGGAGACTACGAGCAGTACTTC.

The J gene is TRBJ2-7, the V gene TRBV5-5; D remains ambiguous. The germline V gene has CDR1 SGHKS and CDR2 YYEKEE (reference sequence). This CDR3 contains 14 residues. Trimming left V 4 bases short and J 4 bases short, with 15 bases between. CDR3 in amino acids: CASSKEMGNYEQYF. CDR3 in DNA: TGTGCCAGCAGCAAGGAGATGGGGAATTACGAGCAGTACTTC. Full variable domain (missing parts from reference TRBV5-5 and TRBJ2-7): DAGVTQSPTHLIKTRGQQVTLRCSPISGHKSVSWYQQVLGQGPQFIFQYYEKEERGRGNFPDRFSARQFPNYSSELNVNALLLGDSALYLCASSKEMGNYEQYFGPGTRLTVT.

CDR3 nucleotide sequence: TGTGCCTGGAGCGACTCAACCTACGAGCAGTACTTC. Translation gives CAWSDSTYEQYF. V and J are TRBV30 and TRBJ2-7; no definite D call. The V gene lost 3 bases and the J gene lost 2 bases, with 8 bases spanning the gap. This CDR3 is built from 12 residues. Germline V gives CDR1 GTSNPN, CDR2 SVGIG (reference sequence). The full variable domain, rest sourced from reference TRBV30 and TRBJ2-7, is SQTIHQWPATLVQPVGSPLSLECTVEGTSNPNLYWYRQAAGRGLQLLFYSVGIGQISSEVPQNLSASRPQDRQFILSSKKLLLSDSGFYLCAWSDSTYEQYFGPGTRLTVT.

V is TRBV6-5 and J is TRBJ2-5; 7 bases align to TRBD2. V trimming: 8 bases; J trimming: 5 bases; junction bases outside the gene matches: 8. Looked up from germline, CDR1 is MNHEY and CDR2 is SVGAGI. The CDR3 is made up of 13 amino acids. CDR3 region: CASAGLFDETQYF. For the CDR3, the DNA is TGTGCCAGCGCGGGACTATTTGACGAGACCCAGTACTTC.

The chain has TRBV19 and TRBJ2-5; D uncertain. With 5 bases removed from V and 6 bases from J, the gap between germline ends came to 10 bases. The CDR3 totals 12 residues. The V gene's germline CDR1 is LNHDA and CDR2 SQIVND (reference sequence). The CDR3 region is CASSAQEKTQYF. The CDR3 DNA sequence: TGTGCCAGTAGTGCGCAGGAAAAGACCCAGTACTTC.

This sequence joins TRBV4-1 and TRBJ1-6; no firm D call. Germline V gives CDR1 MGHRA, CDR2 YSYEKL. V shed 3 bases and J shed 9 bases, with 9 bases lying between them. This CDR3 has 13 residues. The CDR3 spells CASSHPGVSPLHF. In nucleotides, the CDR3 is TGCGCCAGCAGCCACCCAGGTGTTTCACCCCTCCACTTT.

This clone was seen just once. The chain couples TRBV27 to TRBJ1-1; the D is unclear. The CDR3 contains 15 residues. Trimming left V 3 bases short and J 4 bases short, with 15 bases between. Germline CDR1 reads MNHEY; CDR2 reads SMNVEV (reference sequence). This CDR3 is CASSFVTERVTEAFF. CDR3 in DNA: TGTGCCAGCAGTTTCGTGACCGAGAGAGTCACTGAAGCTTTCTTT.

The chain combines TRBV27 with TRBJ2-7, with 8 bases matching TRBD2. Germline CDR1 and CDR2: MNHEY and SMNVEV (reference sequence). V lost 6 bases to trimming and J lost 1 base; unmatched junction nucleotides: 8. This CDR3 has 15 amino acids. The CDR3 DNA follows: TGTGCCAGCAGCGGACGGGAGGGCAGGTCCTACGAGCAGTACTTC. The encoded protein is CASSGREGRSYEQYF.

The V and J genes are TRBV11-1 and TRBJ2-7; D unclear. Trimming stripped 1 base from V and 6 bases from J, with 7 bases between. The CDR3 is made up of 12 amino acids. CDR1 is SGHAT, CDR2 FQDESV, per germline (reference sequence). CDR3 residues: CASSLGGSEQYF. CDR3 DNA: TGTGCCAGCAGCTTAGGGGGTTCCGAGCAGTACTTC.

The chain couples TRBV5-1 to TRBJ2-1; 7 nucleotides align to TRBD1. The germline V gene encodes CDR1 SGHRS and CDR2 YFSETQ. The CDR3 covers 14 residues. V was clipped by 5 bases and J by 0 bases; unmatched bases: 2. CDR3 sequence (DNA): TGCGCCAGCAGGGACAGGAGCTCCTACAATGAGCAGTTCTTC. This gives the protein CASRDRSSYNEQFF.

The rearrangement uses TRBV29-1 and TRBJ1-1; 9 nucleotides align to TRBD1. This CDR3 is built from 14 residues. The ends lost 7 bases at V and 0 bases at J; junction bases unmatched: 6. From germline, CDR1 is SQVTM and CDR2 ANQGSEA. The CDR3, as DNA: TGCAGCGCGGGACAGGGACACTTGAACACTGAAGCTTTCTTT. This translates into CSAGQGHLNTEAFF. The full variable domain, its missing parts supplied by reference TRBV29-1 and TRBJ1-1, is SAVISQKPSRDICQRGTSLTIQCQVDSQVTMMFWYRQQPGQSLTLIATANQGSEATYESGFVIDKFPISRPNLTFSTLTVSNMSPEDSSIYLCSAGQGHLNTEAFFGQGTRLTVV.

This chain uses TRBV29-1 with TRBJ2-7; weak D call: TRBD2 (6 bases). The V end was cut by 6 bases, the J end by 4 bases, with 13 bases between. Germline CDR1 reads SQVTM; CDR2 reads ANQGSEA. This CDR3 has 12 amino acids. CDR3 bases: TGCAGCGTGAAGACTAGTGGGTACGAGCAGTACTTC. It specifies CSVKTSGYEQYF.

This sequence joins TRBV7-2 and TRBJ2-7; the match to TRBD2 covers 7 bases. The CDR3 is made up of 14 amino acids. The ends lost 4 bases at V and 3 bases at J; junction bases unmatched: 6. From germline, CDR1 is SGHTA and CDR2 FQGNSA. The CDR3 DNA is TGTGCCAGCAGCTATAGCGGGCATAGCTACGAGCAGTACTTC. This translates into CASSYSGHSYEQYF.

The chain is built from TRBV9 and TRBJ2-1; TRBD2 is a possible D gene (6 bases). Trimming shortened V by 3 bases and J by 4 bases, and 20 bases separated the two germline ends. This CDR3 contains 17 residues. In germline, CDR1 is SGDLS, CDR2 YYNGEE. The CDR3 DNA sequence: TGTGCCAGCAGCGCCGGTGGGGTAGGACTACTATACAATGAGCAGTTCTTC. This gives the protein CASSAGGVGLLYNEQFF.

The chain has TRBV11-2 and TRBJ2-7; TRBD1 is a possible D gene (6 bases). Germline CDR1 SGHAT, CDR2 FQNNGV. V was pared by 8 bases and J by 0 bases, with 14 bases between. The CDR3 loop spans 14 amino acids. The CDR3 nucleotides read TGTGCCAGCCGCACTGGGGGCAGCTCCTACGAGCAGTACTTC. As protein: CASRTGGSSYEQYF.

The gene calls are TRBV27 and TRBJ2-7; D is unclear. V dropped 1 base and J dropped 5 bases, with 12 bases sitting between them. Germline V gene sequence: CDR1 MNHEY, CDR2 SMNVEV (reference sequence). The CDR3 totals 14 residues. In nucleotides, the CDR3 is TGTGCCAGCAGTTTATTTATTGCGGCCGACGAGCAGTACTTC. Its protein product is CASSLFIAADEQYF.